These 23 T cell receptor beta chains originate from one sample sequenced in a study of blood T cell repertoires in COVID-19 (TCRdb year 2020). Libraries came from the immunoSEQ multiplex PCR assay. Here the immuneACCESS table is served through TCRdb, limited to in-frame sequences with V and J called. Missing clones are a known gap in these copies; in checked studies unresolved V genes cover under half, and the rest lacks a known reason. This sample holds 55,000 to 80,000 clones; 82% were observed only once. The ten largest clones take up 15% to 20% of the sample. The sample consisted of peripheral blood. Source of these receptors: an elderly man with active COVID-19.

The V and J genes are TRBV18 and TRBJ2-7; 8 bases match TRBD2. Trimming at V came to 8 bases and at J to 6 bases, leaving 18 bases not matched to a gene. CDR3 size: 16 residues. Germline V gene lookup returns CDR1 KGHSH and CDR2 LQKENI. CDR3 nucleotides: TGTGCCAGCAATCGTTTTACAGCGGGAGTCTTCCGCGAGCAGTACTTC. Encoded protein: CASNRFTAGVFREQYF.

In nucleotides, the CDR3 is TGTGCCACCAGCGGTCCAACGGGGAGGTACGGGGTGAACACAGATACGCAGTATTTT. Amino acid sequence: CATSGPTGRYGVNTDTQYF. V usage is TRBV24-1 and J usage is TRBJ2-3; TRBD2 might be the D (6 bases). Germline assignment: CDR1 KGHDR and CDR2 SFDVKD. The germline V and J ends were trimmed by 7 bases and 2 bases, with 27 bases remaining between them. The CDR3 is made up of 19 amino acids.

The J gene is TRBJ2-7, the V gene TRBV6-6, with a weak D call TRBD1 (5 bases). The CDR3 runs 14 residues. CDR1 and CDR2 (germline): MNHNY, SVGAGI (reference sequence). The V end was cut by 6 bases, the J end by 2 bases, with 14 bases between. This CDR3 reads CASRPSQGPYEQYF. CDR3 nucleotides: TGTGCCAGCAGACCGAGCCAGGGTCCCTACGAGCAGTACTTC.

CDR3 bases: TGCGCCAGCAAAGGGGGACACGCCGCCGGGGAGCTGTTTTTT. Amino acids: CASKGGHAAGELFF. The chain links TRBV5-1 to TRBJ2-2; TRBD1 might be the D (6 bases). CDR3 length: 14 amino acids. The germline gives CDR1 SGHRS, CDR2 YFSETQ. V lost 6 bases and J 6 bases, leaving 15 bases between the germline ends.

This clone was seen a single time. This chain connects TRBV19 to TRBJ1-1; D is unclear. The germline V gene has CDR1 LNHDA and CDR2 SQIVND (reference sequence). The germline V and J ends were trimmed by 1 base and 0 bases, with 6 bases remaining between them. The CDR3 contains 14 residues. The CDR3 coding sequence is TGTGCCAGTAGTATAGGTCACATGAACACTGAAGCTTTCTTT. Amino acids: CASSIGHMNTEAFF.

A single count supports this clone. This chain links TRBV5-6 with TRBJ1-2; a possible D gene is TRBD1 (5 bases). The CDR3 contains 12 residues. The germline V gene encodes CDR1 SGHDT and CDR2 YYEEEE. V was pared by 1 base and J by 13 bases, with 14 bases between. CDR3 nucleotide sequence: TGTGCCAGCAGCTTGAACAGGAGGGCGGGCACCTTC. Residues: CASSLNRRAGTF.

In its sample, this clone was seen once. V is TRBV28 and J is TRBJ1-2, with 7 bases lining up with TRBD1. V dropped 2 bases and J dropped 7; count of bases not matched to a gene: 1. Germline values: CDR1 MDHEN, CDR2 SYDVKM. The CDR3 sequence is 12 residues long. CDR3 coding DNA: TGTGCCAGCAGTTTACGACAGGGTGGCTACACCTTC. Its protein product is CASSLRQGGYTF.

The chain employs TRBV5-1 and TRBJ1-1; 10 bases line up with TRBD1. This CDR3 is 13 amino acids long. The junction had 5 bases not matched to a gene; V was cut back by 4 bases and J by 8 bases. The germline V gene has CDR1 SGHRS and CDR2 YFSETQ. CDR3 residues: CASSRQGAGEAFF. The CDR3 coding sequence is TGCGCCAGCAGCAGACAGGGGGCTGGGGAAGCTTTCTTT. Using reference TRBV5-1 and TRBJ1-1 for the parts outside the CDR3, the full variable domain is KAGVTQTPRYLIKTRGQQVTLSCSPISGHRSVSWYQQTPGQGLQFLFEYFSETQRNKGNFPGRFSGRQFSNSRSEMNVSTLELGDSALYLCASSRQGAGEAFFGQGTRLTVV.

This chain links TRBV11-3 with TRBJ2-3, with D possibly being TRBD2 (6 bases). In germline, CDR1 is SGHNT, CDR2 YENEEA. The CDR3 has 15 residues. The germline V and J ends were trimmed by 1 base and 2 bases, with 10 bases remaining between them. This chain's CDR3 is CASSLGDSSTDTQYF. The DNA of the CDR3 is TGTGCCAGCAGCTTAGGGGACTCCTCCACAGATACGCAGTATTTT.

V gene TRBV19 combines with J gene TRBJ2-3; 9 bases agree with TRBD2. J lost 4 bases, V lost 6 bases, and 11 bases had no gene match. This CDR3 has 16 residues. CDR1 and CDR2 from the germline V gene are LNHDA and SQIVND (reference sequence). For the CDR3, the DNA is TGTGCCAGTAGAGGACTCGACCGCGGGGGGGCAGATACGCAGTATTTT. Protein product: CASRGLDRGGADTQYF.

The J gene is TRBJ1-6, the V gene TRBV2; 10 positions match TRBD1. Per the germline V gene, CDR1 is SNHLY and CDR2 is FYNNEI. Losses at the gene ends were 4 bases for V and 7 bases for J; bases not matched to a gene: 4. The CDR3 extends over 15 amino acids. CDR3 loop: CASSAGQGRNSPLHF. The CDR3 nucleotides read TGTGCCAGCAGTGCGGGACAGGGGCGGAATTCACCCCTCCACTTT.

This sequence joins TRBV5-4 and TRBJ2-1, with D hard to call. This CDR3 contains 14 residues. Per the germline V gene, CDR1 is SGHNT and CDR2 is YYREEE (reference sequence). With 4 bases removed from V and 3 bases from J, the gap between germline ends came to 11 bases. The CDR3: CASSPQVSYNEQFF. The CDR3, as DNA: TGTGCCAGCAGCCCTCAGGTGAGCTACAATGAGCAGTTCTTC. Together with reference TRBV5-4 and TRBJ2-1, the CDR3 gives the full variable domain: ETGVTQSPTHLIKTRGQQVTLRCSSQSGHNTVSWYQQALGQGPQFIFQYYREEENGRGNFPPRFSGLQFPNYSSELNVNALELDDSALYLCASSPQVSYNEQFFGPGTRLTVL.

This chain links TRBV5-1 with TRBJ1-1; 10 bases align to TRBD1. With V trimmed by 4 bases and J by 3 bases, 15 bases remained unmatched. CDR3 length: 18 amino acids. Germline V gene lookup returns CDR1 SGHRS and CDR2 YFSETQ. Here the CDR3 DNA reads TGCGCCAGCAGCGGCCTGGGACAGGGGACCGCAGAGTACACTGAAGCTTTCTTT. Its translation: CASSGLGQGTAEYTEAFF. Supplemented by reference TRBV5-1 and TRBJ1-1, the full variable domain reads KAGVTQTPRYLIKTRGQQVTLSCSPISGHRSVSWYQQTPGQGLQFLFEYFSETQRNKGNFPGRFSGRQFSNSRSEMNVSTLELGDSALYLCASSGLGQGTAEYTEAFFGQGTRLTVV.

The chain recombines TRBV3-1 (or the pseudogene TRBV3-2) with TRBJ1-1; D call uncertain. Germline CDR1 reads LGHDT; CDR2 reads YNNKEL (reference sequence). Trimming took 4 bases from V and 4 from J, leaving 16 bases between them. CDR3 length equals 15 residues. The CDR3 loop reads CASSPATAVGTEAFF. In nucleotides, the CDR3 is TGTGCCAGCAGCCCGGCCACAGCGGTAGGCACTGAAGCTTTCTTT.

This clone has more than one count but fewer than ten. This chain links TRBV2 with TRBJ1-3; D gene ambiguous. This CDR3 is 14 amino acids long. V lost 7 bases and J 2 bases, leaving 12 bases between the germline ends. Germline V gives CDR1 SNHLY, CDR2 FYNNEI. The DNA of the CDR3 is TGTGCCAGCATCGAGGTGCTGGCTGGAAACACCATATATTTT. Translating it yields CASIEVLAGNTIYF.

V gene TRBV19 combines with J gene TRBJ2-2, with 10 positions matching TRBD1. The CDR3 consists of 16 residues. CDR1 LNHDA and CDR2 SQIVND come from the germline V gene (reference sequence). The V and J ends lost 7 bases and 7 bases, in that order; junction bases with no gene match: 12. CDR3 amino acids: CASTAGTGVRGGELFF. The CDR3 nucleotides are TGTGCCAGTACCGCCGGGACAGGGGTCCGGGGCGGGGAGCTGTTTTTT.

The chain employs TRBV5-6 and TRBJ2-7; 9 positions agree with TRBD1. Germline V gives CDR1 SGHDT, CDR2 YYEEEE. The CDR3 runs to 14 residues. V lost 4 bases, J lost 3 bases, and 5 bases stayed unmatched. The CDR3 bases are TGTGCCAGCAGCCCGGGGACAGGGTACTACGAGCAGTACTTC. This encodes CASSPGTGYYEQYF.

CDR3 sequence (DNA): TGCGCCAGCAGCCCAGCTGCCGGGGGCACCGGGGAGCTGTTTTTT. As protein: CASSPAAGGTGELFF. V usage is TRBV5-1 and J usage is TRBJ2-2; D is perhaps TRBD2 (6 bases). V lost 4 bases, J lost 4 bases, and 14 bases lay in between. This CDR3 is built from 15 residues. The germline V gene encodes CDR1 SGHRS and CDR2 YFSETQ.

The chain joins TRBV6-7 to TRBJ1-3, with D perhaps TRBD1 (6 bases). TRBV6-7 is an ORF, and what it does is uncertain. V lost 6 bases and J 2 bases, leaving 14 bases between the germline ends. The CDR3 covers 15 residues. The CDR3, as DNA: TGTGCCAGCAGCTTGCAAGGGGGACCTGGAAACACCATATATTTT. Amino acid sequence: CASSLQGGPGNTIYF.

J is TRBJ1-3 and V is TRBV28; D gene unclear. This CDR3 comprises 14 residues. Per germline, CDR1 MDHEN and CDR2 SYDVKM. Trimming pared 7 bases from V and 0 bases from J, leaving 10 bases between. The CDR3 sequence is CASTPGSSGNTIYF. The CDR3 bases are TGTGCCAGCACCCCCGGGAGCTCTGGAAACACCATATATTTT.

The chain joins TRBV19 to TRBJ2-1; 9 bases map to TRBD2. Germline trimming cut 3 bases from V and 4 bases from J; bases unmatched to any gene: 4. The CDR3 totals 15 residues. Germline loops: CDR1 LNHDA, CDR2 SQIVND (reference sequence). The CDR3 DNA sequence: TGTGCCAGTAGTATCCGCGGGGGGGCGTACAATGAGCAGTTCTTC. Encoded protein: CASSIRGGAYNEQFF.

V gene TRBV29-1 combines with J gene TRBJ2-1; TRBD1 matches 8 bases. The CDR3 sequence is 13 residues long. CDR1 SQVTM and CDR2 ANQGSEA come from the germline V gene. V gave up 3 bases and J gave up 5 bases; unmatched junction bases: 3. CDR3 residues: CSVDRQGNNEQFF. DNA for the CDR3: TGCAGCGTTGACCGACAGGGGAACAATGAGCAGTTCTTC.

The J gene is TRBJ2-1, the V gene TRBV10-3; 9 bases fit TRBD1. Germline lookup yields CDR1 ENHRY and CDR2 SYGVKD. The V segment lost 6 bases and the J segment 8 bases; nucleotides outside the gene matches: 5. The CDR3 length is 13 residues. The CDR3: CAIRQGARDEQFF. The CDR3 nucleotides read TGTGCCATCAGACAGGGGGCTAGGGATGAGCAGTTCTTC.